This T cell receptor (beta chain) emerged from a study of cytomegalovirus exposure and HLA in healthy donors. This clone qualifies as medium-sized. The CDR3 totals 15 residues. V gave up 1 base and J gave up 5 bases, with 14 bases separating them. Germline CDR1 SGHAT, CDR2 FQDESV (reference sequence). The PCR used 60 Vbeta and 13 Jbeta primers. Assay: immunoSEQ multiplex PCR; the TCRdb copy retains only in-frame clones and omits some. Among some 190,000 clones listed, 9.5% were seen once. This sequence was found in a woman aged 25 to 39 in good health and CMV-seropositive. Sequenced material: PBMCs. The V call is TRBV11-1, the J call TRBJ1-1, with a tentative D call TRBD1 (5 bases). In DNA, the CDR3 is TGTGCCAGCAGCTTAGTGGGACTGGGAAGTACTGAAGCTTTCTTT. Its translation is CASSLVGLGSTEAFF.